The T cell receptor beta chain described here comes from a study of prognosis after radiotherapy for stage I lung cancer. Template was genomic DNA; TCR beta CDR3 amplified in two multiplex PCR rounds. Individual primers that were specific to each TRBV and TRBJ gene served in first-round PCR. TCRdb re-called the multiplex PCR reads through MiXCR, storing one row per CDR3 protein. Altogether approximately 22,000 distinct CDR3 sequences are present, 43% being singletons, with the ten largest covering approximately 34%. The sample holds many counts of this clonotype. A clone one base away is much larger, so this may be a read error. Peripheral blood, in approximately 6.3-milliliter volumes, was drawn at each of two time points. This clonotype was sampled from a donor over 45 with non-small cell lung cancer. Specimen: PBMCs, collected before or after stereotactic body radiation therapy (not recorded which).

The CDR3 reads CASTLSVSRGSSPLHF. The CDR3 region has the DNA TGTGCCAGCACCCTATCGGTGTCTAGGGGGAGTTCACCCCTCCACTTT. The rearrangement links TRBV6-1 to TRBJ1-6; D perhaps matches TRBD1 (6 bases). The CDR3 is 16 residues long. The ends were cut back, 7 bases at V and 9 bases at J, with 22 bases in the middle. Germline V gene data show CDR1 as MNHNS and CDR2 as SASEGT.